The sequence of this T cell receptor beta chain was determined in a study of blood T cell dynamics during melanoma immunotherapy (dated by TCRdb to about 2020). For context, the study as a whole: Patients had metastatic melanoma and received first-line pembrolizumab or nivolumab plus ipilimumab as standard of care in the United Kingdom. To identify early correlates of response, the study profiled peripheral T cell receptor repertoires in patients with metastatic melanoma before and after one cycle of checkpoint inhibitor therapy. Consecutive patients formed a training cohort, and a further independent group of patients from the same centre was pooled into an external validation set. Paper-wide results and their limitations: The relatively small sample size was recognized as a factor that could limit how well the results generalize. Among sorted CD8+ subsets, the highest similarity to cfDNA CDR3 sequences and the highest clonality were observed in TIE cells, which was suggestive of active turnover with convergence on dominant clones. The study could not determine whether the T cell clones driving repertoire changes were melanoma-specific or reflected general immune activation.

The entire DNA extracted from each sorted CD8+ T cell subset was loaded into the assay. TCR beta CDR3 sequences were amplified from genomic DNA using the immunoSEQ TCRb Assay kit according to manufacturer instructions. The KAPA Library Quantification Kit for Illumina platforms was used to quantify pooled libraries by qPCR. Pooled libraries were clustered at about 0.6-1.2 pM and sequenced on an Illumina NextSeq 500. Per the original workflow: Analysis of the TCR data relied on immunoSEQ ANALYZER and the R LymphoSeq package. A rearrangement efficiency score was calculated as productive divided by the sum of productive and non-productive CDR3 sequences. Clonality was assessed using the Gini coefficient and diversity using the Renyi index at alpha=1, with pairwise comparisons between timepoints within each patient. Clonal relatedness used an edit distance of 3, and repertoire similarity used the Bhattacharyya coefficient, both computed in LymphoSeq. To classify response, a linear discriminant analysis based on week-3 changes in clonality and diversity was built using the R MASS and caret packages. TCRdb limited this immuneACCESS table to in-frame rearrangements with V and J called. A share of clones is missing; checked studies link under half to unresolved V genes, and the rest is unexplained. That table furnishes V, J and clone size, whereas the DNA furnished D and trimming. This sample comprises over 10,000 clones, around 90% of them detected only once. In total, the top ten clones hold approximately 0.19% of the sample.

The sample's time point label, in plain terms: week 3, after first cycle of checkpoint inhibitor. Blood samples were collected before treatment (T0) and at week 3 (W3), after the first cycle of checkpoint blockade. Except for a couple of patients with rapid clinical progression, response was assessed 12 weeks after the first infusion by RECIST 1.1; disease control meant complete response, partial response or stable disease. Patients were not eligible if they had prior systemic cancer treatment, concomitant immunosuppressant therapy or synchronous other active malignancies. Sorted CD8+ memory and naive T cell subsets were sequenced at T0 and W3 from six patients, of whom three were progressing and three had disease control. Lymphoprep and SepMate tubes were used to isolate PBMC from blood, and red cell lysis was then performed. DNA from PBMC and sorted T cell subsets was extracted with QIAamp DNA Blood Mini kits. CD8+ T cell subsets were live-sorted on a FACSAria III cytometer and were frozen prior to DNA extraction. Fresh PBMC intended for flow cytometry were kept at 4 degrees C in PBS containing around 2% fetal bovine serum and were analyzed within 24 hours.

About this clone: This clone's antigen is unknown. No much larger clone is present one base from it, and per-base qualities are unavailable.

Specimen: effector memory CD8+ T cells from blood, collected from a patient treated with checkpoint blockade. The TCR sequence derives from a human donor with melanoma.

The bases read TGTGCCAGCAGTGGACAGGGGGCGGTAGGAGATGGCTACACCTTC. Its protein is CASSGQGAVGDGYTF. The chain is assembled from TRBV2 and TRBJ1-2; 10 bases in the middle match TRBD1. From cysteine to phenylalanine, the CDR3 is 15 amino acids long. Only the CDR3 portion is preserved as DNA: 45 bases, with reading frame beginning at the first base. Trimming removed 4 bases from V and 6 bases from J; the gene matches leave 8 bases unexplained. Sequences SNHLY (CDR1) and FYNNEI (CDR2) are obtained from the germline V gene.